Shown below are 11 T cell receptor beta chains from a single sample sequenced in a study of blood T cell repertoires in COVID-19. The method was immunoSEQ multiplex PCR; TCRdb's version includes in-frame clones alone and lacks a portion of them. The sample includes about 110,000 clones, about 85% of them seen just once. The sample consisted of peripheral blood. The receptors were sampled from a man between 35 and 55 years old with acute or convalescent COVID-19.

The rearrangement links TRBV4-3 to TRBJ1-4, with 8 bases fitting TRBD1. Looked up from germline, CDR1 is LGHNA and CDR2 is YSLEER. This CDR3 has 16 residues. J lost 6 bases, V lost 3 bases, and 9 bases had no gene match. The CDR3 DNA is TGCGCCAGCAGCCAGCGGACAGGGTTTGCGGATGAAAAACTGTTTTTT. It encodes CASSQRTGFADEKLFF.

V gene TRBV5-5 combines with J gene TRBJ1-5, with TRBD1 as a possible D gene (5 bases). V lost 1 base and J lost 0, with 11 bases in between. The CDR3 has 16 residues. CDR1 SGHKS and CDR2 YYEKEE come from the germline V gene (reference sequence). The CDR3: CASSLRGLYSNQPQHF. The DNA of the CDR3 is TGTGCCAGCAGCTTGAGGGGCTTGTATAGCAATCAGCCCCAGCATTTT.

The chain couples TRBV24-1 to TRBJ2-3; 10 bases fit TRBD1. CDR3 length: 15 residues. Trimming cost V 4 bases and J 5 bases; bases outside gene matches: 5. Per the germline V gene, CDR1 is KGHDR and CDR2 is SFDVKD. CDR3 DNA: TGTGCCACCAGTGACAGGACAGGGGGAGGAGATACGCAGTATTTT. It is translated as CATSDRTGGGDTQYF.

This clone was detected only once. The chain has TRBV7-9 and TRBJ2-5; TRBD1 matches 10 bases. V dropped 5 bases and J dropped 0; count of bases not matched to a gene: 15. The CDR3 totals 19 residues. Germline CDR1 is SEHNR and CDR2 is FQNEAQ (reference sequence). CDR3 nucleotide sequence: TGTGCCAGCAGCCCGGCGGGACAGGGGACATCCCCCAACCAAGAGACCCAGTACTTC. This gives the protein CASSPAGQGTSPNQETQYF.

The chain combines TRBV28 with TRBJ1-2; D possibly corresponds to TRBD1 (6 bases). Trimming pared 3 bases from V and 8 bases from J, leaving 13 bases between. This CDR3 contains 13 residues. From germline, CDR1 is MDHEN and CDR2 SYDVKM. In nucleotides, the CDR3 is TGTGCCAGCAGTTTCCCGGGACACTTGGGCTACACCTTC. It is translated as CASSFPGHLGYTF.

V gene TRBV2 combines with J gene TRBJ1-1; the D is unclear. The germline V gene encodes CDR1 SNHLY and CDR2 FYNNEI. The CDR3 spans 14 residues. The V end lost 5 bases, the J end lost 7 bases, and 17 bases lay between the germline ends. The DNA for the CDR3 is TGTGCCAGCAGTCTAACCGATCCGCGGGGTGAAGCTTTCTTT. It translates to CASSLTDPRGEAFF.

The chain uses TRBV11-2 and TRBJ2-2, with D perhaps matching TRBD1 (6 bases). V was clipped by 2 bases and J by 7 bases, with 11 bases between them. CDR3 length equals 14 residues. The germline V gene has CDR1 SGHAT and CDR2 FQNNGV. CDR3 protein: CASSLNRAYGELFF. DNA for the CDR3: TGTGCCAGCAGCTTAAACAGGGCGTACGGGGAGCTGTTTTTT.

Concerning this clone: Germline and junction disagree at one end, which may indicate a read error. The J gene is TRBJ2-4, the V gene TRBV6-9, with D tentatively TRBD1 (6 bases). CDR3 length equals 14 residues. CDR1 is MNHGY, CDR2 SVAAGI, per germline. The CDR3 DNA reads as TGTGCCAGCAGTTATCAGGACAGTTCGATCCGCAGTAACTTC. It specifies CASSYQDSSIRSNF.

V is TRBV6-1 and J is TRBJ1-5; D remains ambiguous. This CDR3 comprises 16 residues. Deletions cut 3 bases from V and 1 base from J, with 13 bases between. Germline lookup yields CDR1 MNHNS and CDR2 SASEGT. Here the CDR3 DNA reads TGTGCCAGCAGTGAGACCCCCGGGTTAAGCAATCAGCCCCAGCATTTT. Amino acids: CASSETPGLSNQPQHF.

The chain uses TRBV18 and TRBJ1-1, with D possibly TRBD1 on 6 matching bases. The germline V gene encodes CDR1 KGHSH and CDR2 LQKENI. CDR3 length: 15 residues. The V and J ends lost 6 bases and 0 bases respectively, with 14 bases between them. The CDR3 DNA is TGTGCCAGCTCGACAGGTGCCGTCATGAACACTGAAGCTTTCTTT. Residues: CASSTGAVMNTEAFF.

The rearrangement links TRBV29-1 to TRBJ1-1; D perhaps matches TRBD1 (5 bases). Germline CDR1 is SQVTM and CDR2 is ANQGSEA. There are 13 residues in the CDR3. Trimming pared 4 bases from V and 5 bases from J, leaving 14 bases between. The chain's CDR3 is CSVAGGGSTEAFF. The CDR3 nucleotides are TGCAGCGTTGCGGGGGGAGGGTCGACTGAAGCTTTCTTT.